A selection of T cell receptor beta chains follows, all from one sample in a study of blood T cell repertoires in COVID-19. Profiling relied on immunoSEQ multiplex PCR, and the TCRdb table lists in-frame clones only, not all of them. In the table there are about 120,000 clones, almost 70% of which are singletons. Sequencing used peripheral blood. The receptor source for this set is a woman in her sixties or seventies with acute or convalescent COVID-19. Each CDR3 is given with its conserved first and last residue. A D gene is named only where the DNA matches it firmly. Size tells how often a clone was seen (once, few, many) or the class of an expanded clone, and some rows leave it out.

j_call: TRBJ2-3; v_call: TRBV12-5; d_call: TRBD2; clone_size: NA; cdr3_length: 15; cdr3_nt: TGTGCTAGTGGTTTGGGACTAGCGAGCACAGATACGCAGTATTTT; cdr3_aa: CASGLGLASTDTQYF
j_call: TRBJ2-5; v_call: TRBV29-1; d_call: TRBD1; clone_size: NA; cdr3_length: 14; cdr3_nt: TGCAGCGTCGATGGGGGGACAGGACAAGAGACCCAGTACTTC; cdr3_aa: CSVDGGTGQETQYF
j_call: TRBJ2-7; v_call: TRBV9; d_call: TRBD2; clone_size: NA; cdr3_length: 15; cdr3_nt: TGTGCCAGCAACCTACAGGGACTAGCGGGGGAAGAGCAGTACTTC; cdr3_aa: CASNLQGLAGEEQYF
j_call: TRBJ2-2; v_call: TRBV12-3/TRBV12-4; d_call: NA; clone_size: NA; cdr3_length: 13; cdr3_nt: TGTGCCAGCAAAAGAGGGTCCACCGGGGAGCTGTTTTTT; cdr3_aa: CASKRGSTGELFF
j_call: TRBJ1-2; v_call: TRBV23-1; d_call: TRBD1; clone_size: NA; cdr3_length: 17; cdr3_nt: TGCGCCAGCAGTCAATCAAGGGACAGGGGCTTCAACTATGGCTACACCTTC; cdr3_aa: CASSQSRDRGFNYGYTF
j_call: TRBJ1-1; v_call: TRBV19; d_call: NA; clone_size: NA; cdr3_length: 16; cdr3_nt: TGTGCCAGTAGTATCCCCGGGGGGCCGGCGGGCACTGAAGCTTTCTTT; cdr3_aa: CASSIPGGPAGTEAFF
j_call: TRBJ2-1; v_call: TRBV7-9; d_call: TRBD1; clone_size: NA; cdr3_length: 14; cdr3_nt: TGTGCCAGCAGCGTAGGGACAGGGGTGATTGAGCAGTTCTTC; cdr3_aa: CASSVGTGVIEQFF
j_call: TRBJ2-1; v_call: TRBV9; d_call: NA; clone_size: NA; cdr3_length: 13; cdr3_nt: TGTGCCAGCAGCGTAGTGGGAGTGCATGAGCAGTTCTTC; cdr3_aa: CASSVVGVHEQFF
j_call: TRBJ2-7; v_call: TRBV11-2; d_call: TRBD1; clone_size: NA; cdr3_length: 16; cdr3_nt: TGTGCCAGCAGCTTAATTGTCGGGACAGCCTCCTACGAGCAGTACTTC; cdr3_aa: CASSLIVGTASYEQYF
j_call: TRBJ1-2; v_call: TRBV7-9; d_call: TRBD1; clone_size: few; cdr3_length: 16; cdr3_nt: TGTGCCAGCAGCTTGGCGCCGTCGGACAGGGGGCTCGGCTACACCTTC; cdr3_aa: CASSLAPSDRGLGYTF
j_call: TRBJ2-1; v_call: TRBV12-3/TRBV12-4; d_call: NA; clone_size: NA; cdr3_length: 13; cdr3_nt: TGTGCCAGCAGTCGCCGGGGCTACAATGAGCAGTTCTTC; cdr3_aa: CASSRRGYNEQFF
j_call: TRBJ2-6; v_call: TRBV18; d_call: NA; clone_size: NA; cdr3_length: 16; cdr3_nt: TGTGCCAGCCCCCCAGGGCAGGGGACCGGGGCCAACGTCCTGACTTTC; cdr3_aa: CASPPGQGTGANVLTF
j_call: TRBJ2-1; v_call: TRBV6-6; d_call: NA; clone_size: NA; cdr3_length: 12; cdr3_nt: TGTGCCAGCAGCCTGCTAAACAATGAGCAGTTCTTC; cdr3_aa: CASSLLNNEQFF
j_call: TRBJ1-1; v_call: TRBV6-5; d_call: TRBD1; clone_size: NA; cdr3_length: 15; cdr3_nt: TGTGCCAGCAGTTACTCAACAGGGGGCATCACTGAAGCTTTCTTT; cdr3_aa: CASSYSTGGITEAFF
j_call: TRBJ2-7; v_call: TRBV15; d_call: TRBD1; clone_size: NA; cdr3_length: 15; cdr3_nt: TGTGCCACCAGCAGAGCCGGGACAGGGTCGTACGAGCAGTACTTC; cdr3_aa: CATSRAGTGSYEQYF
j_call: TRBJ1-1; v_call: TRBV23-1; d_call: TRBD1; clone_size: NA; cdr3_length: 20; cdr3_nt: TGCGCCAGCAGTCAAATACCGCTGGTGAGCTGGACAGGGAGGAACACTGAAGCTTTCTTT; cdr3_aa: CASSQIPLVSWTGRNTEAFF
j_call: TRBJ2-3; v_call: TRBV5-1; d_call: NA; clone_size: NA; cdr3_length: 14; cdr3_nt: TGCGCCAGCAGCTTGCAGGGTGGCACAGATACGCAGTATTTT; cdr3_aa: CASSLQGGTDTQYF
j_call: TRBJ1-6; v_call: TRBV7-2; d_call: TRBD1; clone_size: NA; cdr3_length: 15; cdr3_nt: TGTGCCAGCAGCGGACAGGGAGTCAGAAATTCACCCCTCCACTTT; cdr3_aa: CASSGQGVRNSPLHF
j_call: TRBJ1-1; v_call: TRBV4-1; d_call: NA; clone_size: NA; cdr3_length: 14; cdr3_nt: TGCGCCAGCAGCCAAGGGGGGGGGCGCACTGAAGCTTTCTTT; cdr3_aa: CASSQGGGRTEAFF
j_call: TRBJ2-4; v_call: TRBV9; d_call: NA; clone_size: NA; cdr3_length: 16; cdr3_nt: TGTGCCAGCAGCGTAGGCAGGGAAGGGGCCAAAAACATTCAGTACTTC; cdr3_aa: CASSVGREGAKNIQYF
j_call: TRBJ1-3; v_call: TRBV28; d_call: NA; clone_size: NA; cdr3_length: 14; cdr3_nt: TGTGCCAGCAGCATCACAGTCTCTGGAAACACCATATATTTT; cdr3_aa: CASSITVSGNTIYF
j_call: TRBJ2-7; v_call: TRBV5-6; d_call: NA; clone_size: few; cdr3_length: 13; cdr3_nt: TGTGCCAGCAGCTACGCGGGCAGCTACGAGCAGTACTTC; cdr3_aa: CASSYAGSYEQYF
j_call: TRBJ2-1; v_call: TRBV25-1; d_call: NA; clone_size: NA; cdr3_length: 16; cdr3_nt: TGTGCCAGCAGTGAAAGGAGAGGGAGCTCCTACAATGAGCAGTTCTTC; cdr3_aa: CASSERRGSSYNEQFF
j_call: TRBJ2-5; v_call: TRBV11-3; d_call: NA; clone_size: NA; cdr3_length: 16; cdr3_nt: TGTGCCAGCAGCTTATCAGTAACGGGAACCCAAGAGACCCAGTACTTC; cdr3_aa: CASSLSVTGTQETQYF
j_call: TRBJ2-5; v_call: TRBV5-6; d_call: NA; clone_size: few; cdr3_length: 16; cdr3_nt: TGTGCCAGCAAGTGGGGGCCAGACTTGCCGGGTCAGACCCAGTACTTC; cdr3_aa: CASKWGPDLPGQTQYF
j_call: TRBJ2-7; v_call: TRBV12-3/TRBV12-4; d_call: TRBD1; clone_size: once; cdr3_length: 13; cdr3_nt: TGTGCCAGCAGTTTGGTTGGGACAGGGGAGCAGTACTTC; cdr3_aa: CASSLVGTGEQYF
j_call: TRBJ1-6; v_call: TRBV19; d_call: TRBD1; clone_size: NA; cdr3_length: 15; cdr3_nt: TGTGCCAGTAGGACCGGGCAGGGGGGTTTTTCACCCCTCCACTTT; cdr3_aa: CASRTGQGGFSPLHF
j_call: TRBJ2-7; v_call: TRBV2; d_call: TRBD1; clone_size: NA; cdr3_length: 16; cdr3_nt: TGTGCCAGCAGGGTTCTGGGACAGGGGCTTTCCTACGAGCAGTACTTC; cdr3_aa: CASRVLGQGLSYEQYF
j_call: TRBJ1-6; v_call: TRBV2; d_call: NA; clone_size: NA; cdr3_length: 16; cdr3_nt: TGTGCCAGCACCCTGGACAGAAGAACCTATAATTCACCCCTCCACTTT; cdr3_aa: CASTLDRRTYNSPLHF
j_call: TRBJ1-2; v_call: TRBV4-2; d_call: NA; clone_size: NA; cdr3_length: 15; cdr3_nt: TGTGCCAGCAGCCCAGCGGGGGAGCGGTTAGTTTACTACACCTTC; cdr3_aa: CASSPAGERLVYYTF
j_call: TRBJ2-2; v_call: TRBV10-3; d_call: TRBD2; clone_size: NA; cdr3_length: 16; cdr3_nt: TGTGCCATCAGTGGTCGAGGGCTAGCGGGGACCGGGGAGCTGTTTTTT; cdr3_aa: CAISGRGLAGTGELFF
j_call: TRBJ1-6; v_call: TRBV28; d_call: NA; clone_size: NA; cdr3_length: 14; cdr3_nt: TGTGCCAGCAGAAGGCAGGTGACGGCGGGAACCCTCCACTTT; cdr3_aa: CASRRQVTAGTLHF
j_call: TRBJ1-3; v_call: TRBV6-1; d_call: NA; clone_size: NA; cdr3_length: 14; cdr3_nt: TGTGCCAGCAACCAAGGGGGAGTTGGAAACACCATATATTTT; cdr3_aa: CASNQGGVGNTIYF
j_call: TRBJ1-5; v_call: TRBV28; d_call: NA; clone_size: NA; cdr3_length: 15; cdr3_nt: TGTGCCAGCAGTTTCACTCGGGGAAGCAATCAGCCCCAGCATTTT; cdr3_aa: CASSFTRGSNQPQHF
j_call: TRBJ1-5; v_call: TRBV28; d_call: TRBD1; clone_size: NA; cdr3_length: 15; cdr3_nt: TGTGCCAGCAGTCTTTTGGACAGGTTTGTTCAGCCCCAGCATTTT; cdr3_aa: CASSLLDRFVQPQHF
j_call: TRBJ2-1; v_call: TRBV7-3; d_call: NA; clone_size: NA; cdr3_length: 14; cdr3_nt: TGTGCCAGCAGCCTTCCGGGAGTACAGAATGAGCAGTTCTTC; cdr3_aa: CASSLPGVQNEQFF
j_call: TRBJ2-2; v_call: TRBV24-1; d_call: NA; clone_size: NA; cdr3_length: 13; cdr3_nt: TGTGCCACCGGGGCAGGAAACACCGGGGAGCTGTTTTTT; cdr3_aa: CATGAGNTGELFF
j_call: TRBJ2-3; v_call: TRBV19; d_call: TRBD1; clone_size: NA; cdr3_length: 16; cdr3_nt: TGTGCCAGTAGTTTAAGTTGGGACAGGAGCACAGATACGCAGTATTTT; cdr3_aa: CASSLSWDRSTDTQYF
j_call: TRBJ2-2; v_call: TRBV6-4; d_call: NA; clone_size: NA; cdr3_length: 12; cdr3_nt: TGTGCCAGCAAAAGCGGCACCGGGGAGCTGTTTTTT; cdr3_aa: CASKSGTGELFF
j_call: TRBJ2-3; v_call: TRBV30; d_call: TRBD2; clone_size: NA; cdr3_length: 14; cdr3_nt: TGTGCCTGGAGAATAGCGGGAGGCCCAGATACGCAGTATTTT; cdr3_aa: CAWRIAGGPDTQYF
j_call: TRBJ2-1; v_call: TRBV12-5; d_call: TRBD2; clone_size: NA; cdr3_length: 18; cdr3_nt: TGTGCTAGTGGTTTGCCAGAGGGAGGGGCCACAAGATACAATGAGCAGTTCTTC; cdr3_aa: CASGLPEGGATRYNEQFF
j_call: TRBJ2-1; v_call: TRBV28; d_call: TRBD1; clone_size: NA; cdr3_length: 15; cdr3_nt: TGTGCCAGCAGTGCCCGCCAGGGGGCTTTCAATGAGCAGTTCTTC; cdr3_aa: CASSARQGAFNEQFF
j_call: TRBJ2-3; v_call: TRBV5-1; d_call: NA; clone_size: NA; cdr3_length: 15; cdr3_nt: TGCGCCAGCAGCTTGGTTGGGGGCTTCGGAGATACGCAGTATTTT; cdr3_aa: CASSLVGGFGDTQYF
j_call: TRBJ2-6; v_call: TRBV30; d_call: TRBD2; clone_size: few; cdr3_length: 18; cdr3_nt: TGTGCCTGGAGTACGACTAGCGGGTGGAGCTCTGGGGCCAACGTCCTGACTTTC; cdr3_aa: CAWSTTSGWSSGANVLTF
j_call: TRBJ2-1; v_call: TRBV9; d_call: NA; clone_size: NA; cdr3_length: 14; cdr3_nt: TGTGCCAGCAGCCGAGGGCGAGTATACAATGAGCAGTTCTTC; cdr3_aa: CASSRGRVYNEQFF
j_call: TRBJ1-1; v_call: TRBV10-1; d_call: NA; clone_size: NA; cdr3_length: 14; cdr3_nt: TGCGCCAGCAGTGATTCCTATGAGGACACTGAAGCTTTCTTT; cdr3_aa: CASSDSYEDTEAFF
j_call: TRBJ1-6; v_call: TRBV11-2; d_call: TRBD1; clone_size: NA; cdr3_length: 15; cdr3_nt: TGTGCCAGCAGCCCGTGGGACAGTTATAATTCACCCCTCCACTTT; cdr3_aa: CASSPWDSYNSPLHF
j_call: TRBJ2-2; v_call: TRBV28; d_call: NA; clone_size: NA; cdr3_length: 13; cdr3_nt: TGTGCCAGCAACACCGCGGGAACCGGGGAGCTGTTTTTT; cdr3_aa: CASNTAGTGELFF
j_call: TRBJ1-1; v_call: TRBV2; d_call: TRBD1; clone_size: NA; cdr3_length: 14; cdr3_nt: TGTGCCAGCAGTGAAGCGCAAGGGGGCGCGGTCGGTTTCTTT; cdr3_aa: CASSEAQGGAVGFF
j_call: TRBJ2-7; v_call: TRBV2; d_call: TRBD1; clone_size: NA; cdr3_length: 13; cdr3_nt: TGTGCCAGCAGTGGGGGACAGGCGGGCGAGCAGTACTTC; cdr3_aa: CASSGGQAGEQYF
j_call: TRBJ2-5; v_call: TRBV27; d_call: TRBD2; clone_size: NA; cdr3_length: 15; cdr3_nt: TGTGCCAGCAGCCCCGTGCTAGCGGGAAAAGAGACCCAGTACTTC; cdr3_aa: CASSPVLAGKETQYF
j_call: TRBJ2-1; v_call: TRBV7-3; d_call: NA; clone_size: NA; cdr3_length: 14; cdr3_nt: TGTGCCAGCAGCTTAGATGGGCATAACAATGAGCAGTTCTTC; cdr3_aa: CASSLDGHNNEQFF
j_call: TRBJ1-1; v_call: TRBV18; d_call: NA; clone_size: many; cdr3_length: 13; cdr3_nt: TGTGCCAGCTCGCCTACAGGGTACACTGAAGCTTTCTTT; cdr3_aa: CASSPTGYTEAFF
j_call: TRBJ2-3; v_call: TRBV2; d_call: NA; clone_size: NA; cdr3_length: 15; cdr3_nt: TGTGCCAGCAGTGAAGGGGTCAGGATCACAGATACGCAGTATTTT; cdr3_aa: CASSEGVRITDTQYF
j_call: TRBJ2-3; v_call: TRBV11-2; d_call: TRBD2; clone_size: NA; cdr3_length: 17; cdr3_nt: TGTGCCAGCAGCTCCTGGCGGGGCGGGGGGAGCACAGATACGCAGTATTTT; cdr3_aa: CASSSWRGGGSTDTQYF
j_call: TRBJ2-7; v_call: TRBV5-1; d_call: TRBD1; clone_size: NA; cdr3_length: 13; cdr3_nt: TGCGCCAGCAGCGGGACAGGGGTGGACGAGCAGTACTTC; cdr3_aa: CASSGTGVDEQYF
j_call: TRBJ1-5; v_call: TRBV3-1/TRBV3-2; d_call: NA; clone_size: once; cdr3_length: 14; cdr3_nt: TGTGCCAGCAGCCAAGAAGCGGGCAATCAGCCCCAGCATTTT; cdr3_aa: CASSQEAGNQPQHF